The sequence of this T cell receptor beta chain was determined in a study of blood T cell repertoires in COVID-19. Study summary: The study drew acute and convalescent COVID-19 samples from the United States, Italy and Spain. In each case, the material was cDNA or gDNA derived from T cells, B-cell-depleted T cells, or PBMCs.

CDR3 length equals 15 residues. The germline V gene encodes CDR1 MRHNA and CDR2 SNTAGT. V was trimmed by 5 bases and J by 1 base, leaving 11 bases between them. Per the original data handling: Amplification of reference gene primers was used by the study to estimate nucleated cell counts. Only in-frame clones appear in the TCRdb table, and some are missing; sequencing was by immunoSEQ multiplex PCR. That table is the source of V, J and clone size, and D and trimming were worked out from the DNA. Of some 100,000 clones listed, around 80% are singletons. The TCR was taken from a human donor in a cohort sampled during active or convalescent COVID-19. Material: peripheral blood. This sequence joins TRBV6-4 and TRBJ2-2; D is perhaps TRBD2 (5 bases). The CDR3 here is CASSQYSGNTGELFF. DNA of the CDR3: TGTGCCAGCAGTCAGTACAGCGGGAACACCGGGGAGCTGTTTTTT.